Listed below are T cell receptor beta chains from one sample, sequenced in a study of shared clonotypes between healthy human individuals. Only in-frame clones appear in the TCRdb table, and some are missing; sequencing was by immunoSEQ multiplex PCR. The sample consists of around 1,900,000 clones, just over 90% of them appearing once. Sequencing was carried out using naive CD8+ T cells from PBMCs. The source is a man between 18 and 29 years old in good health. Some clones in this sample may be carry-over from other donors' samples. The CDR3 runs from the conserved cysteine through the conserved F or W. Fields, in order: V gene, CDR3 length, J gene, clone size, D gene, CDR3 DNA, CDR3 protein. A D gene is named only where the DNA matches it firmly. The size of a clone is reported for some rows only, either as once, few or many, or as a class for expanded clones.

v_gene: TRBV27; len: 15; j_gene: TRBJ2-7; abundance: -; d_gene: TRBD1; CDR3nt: TGTGCCAGCAGTTTATGGGACAGGGGTAACTACGAGCAGTACTTC; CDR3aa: CASSLWDRGNYEQYF
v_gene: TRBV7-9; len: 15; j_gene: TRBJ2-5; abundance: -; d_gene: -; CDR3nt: TGTGCCAGCAGCCCCAGGGTTGGAGGGAAAGAGACCCAGTACTTC; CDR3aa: CASSPRVGGKETQYF
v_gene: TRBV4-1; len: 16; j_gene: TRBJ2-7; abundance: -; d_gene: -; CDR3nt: TGCGCCAGCAGCCAAGTAGCACAGCGATTCTCCTACGAGCAGTACTTC; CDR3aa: CASSQVAQRFSYEQYF
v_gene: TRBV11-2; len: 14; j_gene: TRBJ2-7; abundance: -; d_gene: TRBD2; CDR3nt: TGTGCCAGCAGCCTCAGCGGGAGTATTTACGAGCAGTACTTC; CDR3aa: CASSLSGSIYEQYF
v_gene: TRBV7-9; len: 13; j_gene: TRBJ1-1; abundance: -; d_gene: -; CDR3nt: TGTGCCAGCAGCCACCCCTTTACCACTGAAGCTTTCTTT; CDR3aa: CASSHPFTTEAFF
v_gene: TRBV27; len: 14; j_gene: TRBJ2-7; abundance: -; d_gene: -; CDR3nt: TGTGCCAGCAGTTCCCGGGATGGGATGTGGGAGCAGTACTTC; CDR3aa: CASSSRDGMWEQYF
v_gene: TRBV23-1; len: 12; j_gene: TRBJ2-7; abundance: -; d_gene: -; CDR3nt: TGCGCCAGCCAGCGGTTACACTACGAGCAGTACTTC; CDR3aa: CASQRLHYEQYF
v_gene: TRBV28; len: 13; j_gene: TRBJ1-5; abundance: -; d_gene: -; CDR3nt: TGTGCCAGCAGTTACAGGGTGGGACAGCCCCAGCATTTT; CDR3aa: CASSYRVGQPQHF
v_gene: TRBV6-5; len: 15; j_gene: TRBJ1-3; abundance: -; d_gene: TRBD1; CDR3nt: TGTGCCAGCAGATACAGGGGTGGCTCTGGAAACACCATATATTTT; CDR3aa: CASRYRGGSGNTIYF
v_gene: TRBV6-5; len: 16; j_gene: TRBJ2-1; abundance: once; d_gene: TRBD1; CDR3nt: TGTGCCAGCAGTTACTCGACAGGGCCGCCCTACAATGAGCAGTTCTTC; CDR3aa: CASSYSTGPPYNEQFF
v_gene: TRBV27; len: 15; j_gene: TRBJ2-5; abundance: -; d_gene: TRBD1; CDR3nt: TGTGCCAGCCAGAATCGGGACAGGGGAAAAGAGACCCAGTACTTC; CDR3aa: CASQNRDRGKETQYF
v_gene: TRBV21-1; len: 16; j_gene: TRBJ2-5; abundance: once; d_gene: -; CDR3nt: TGTGCCAGCAGCAAAGCGGCGGAGCAAGGGTGGGAGACCCAGTACTTC; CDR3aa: CASSKAAEQGWETQYF
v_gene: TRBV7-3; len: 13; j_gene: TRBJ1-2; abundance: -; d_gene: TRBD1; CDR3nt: TGTGCCAGCAGCTTCGGACAGGGGTTTGGCTACACCTTC; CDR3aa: CASSFGQGFGYTF
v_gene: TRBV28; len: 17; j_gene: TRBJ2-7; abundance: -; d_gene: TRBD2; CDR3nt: TGTGCCAGCAGCCCCGTGAGGACGGCTAGCGGTGGCCACGAGCAGTACTTC; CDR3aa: CASSPVRTASGGHEQYF
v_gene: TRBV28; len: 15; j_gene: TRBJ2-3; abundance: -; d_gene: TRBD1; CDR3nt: TGTGCCAGCAACACCCGGGACAGGGACACAGATACGCAGTATTTT; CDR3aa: CASNTRDRDTDTQYF
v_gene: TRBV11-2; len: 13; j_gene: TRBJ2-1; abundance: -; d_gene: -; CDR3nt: TGTGCCTGCTCAGGGGCCCAATACAATGAGCAGTTCTTC; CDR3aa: CACSGAQYNEQFF
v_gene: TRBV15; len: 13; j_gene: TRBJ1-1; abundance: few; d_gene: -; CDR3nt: TGTGCCACCAGCAACATACAGGGTACTGAAGCTTTCTTT; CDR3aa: CATSNIQGTEAFF
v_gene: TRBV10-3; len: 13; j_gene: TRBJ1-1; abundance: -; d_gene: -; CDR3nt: TGTGCCATCAGTGAGTCGGGAAACACTGAAGCTTTCTTT; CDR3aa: CAISESGNTEAFF
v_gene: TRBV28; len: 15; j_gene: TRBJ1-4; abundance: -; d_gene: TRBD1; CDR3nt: TGTGCCAGCAGTAAACCGACAGGGGGAAGGGAAAAACTGTTTTTT; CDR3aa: CASSKPTGGREKLFF
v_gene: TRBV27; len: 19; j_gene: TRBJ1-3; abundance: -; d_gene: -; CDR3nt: TGTGCCAGCAGCTTAAATATTACCCCGTGGGAGGGGGTGGTAGACACCATATATTTT; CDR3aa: CASSLNITPWEGVVDTIYF
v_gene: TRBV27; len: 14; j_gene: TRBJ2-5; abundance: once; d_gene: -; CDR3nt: TGTGCCAGCAGTTTAATGGGAGCTCAAGAGACCCAGTACTTC; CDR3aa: CASSLMGAQETQYF
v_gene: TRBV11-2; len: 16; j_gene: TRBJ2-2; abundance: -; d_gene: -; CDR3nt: TGTGCCAGCAGCTTAGTCCGGACACCGAACACCGGGGAGCTGTTTTTT; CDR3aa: CASSLVRTPNTGELFF
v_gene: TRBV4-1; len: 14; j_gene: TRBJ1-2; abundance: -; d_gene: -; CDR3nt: TGCGCCAGCGCTTTTCGGGTTGAGCGCTATGGCTACACCTTC; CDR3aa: CASAFRVERYGYTF
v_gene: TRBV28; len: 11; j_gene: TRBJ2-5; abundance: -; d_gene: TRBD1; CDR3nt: TGTGCCAGCAGTTTTAGGGGGCCCTGGTACTTC; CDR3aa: CASSFRGPWYF
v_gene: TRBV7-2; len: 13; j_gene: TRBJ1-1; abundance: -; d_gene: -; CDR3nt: TGTGCCAGCAGCTCGGACATGAACACTGAAGCTTTCTTT; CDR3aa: CASSSDMNTEAFF
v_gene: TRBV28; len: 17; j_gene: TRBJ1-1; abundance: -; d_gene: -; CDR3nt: TGTGCCAGCAGTTCATCAACCGACTCCTTACCAAACACTGAAGCTTTCTTT; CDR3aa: CASSSSTDSLPNTEAFF
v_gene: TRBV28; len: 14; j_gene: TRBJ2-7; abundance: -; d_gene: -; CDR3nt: TGTGCCAGCAGTTTCCTCCAGGGGATCTACGAGCAGTACTTC; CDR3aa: CASSFLQGIYEQYF
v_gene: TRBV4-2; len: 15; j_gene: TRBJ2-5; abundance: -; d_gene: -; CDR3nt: TGTGCCAGCAGCCAAGTCATAGGACAGACGGAGACCCAGTACTTC; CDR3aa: CASSQVIGQTETQYF
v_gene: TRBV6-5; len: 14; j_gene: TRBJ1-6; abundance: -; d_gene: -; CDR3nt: TGTGCCAGCAGTTTCGGACGAGCGGACTCACCCCTCCACTTT; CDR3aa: CASSFGRADSPLHF
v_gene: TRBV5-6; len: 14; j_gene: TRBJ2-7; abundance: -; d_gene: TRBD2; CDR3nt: TGTGCCAGCAGCTGGGTAGCGGGGGGTTCCGAGCAGTACTTC; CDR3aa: CASSWVAGGSEQYF
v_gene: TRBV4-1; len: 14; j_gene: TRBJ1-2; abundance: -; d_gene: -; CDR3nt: TGCGCCAGCAGCCCCGCCGGGGGAAACCTAGGATCCGACTTC; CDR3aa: CASSPAGGNLGSDF
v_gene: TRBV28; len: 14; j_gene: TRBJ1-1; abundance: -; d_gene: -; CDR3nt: TGTGCCAGCAGTTTTCGGGACTGGAACACTGAAGCTTTCTTT; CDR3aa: CASSFRDWNTEAFF
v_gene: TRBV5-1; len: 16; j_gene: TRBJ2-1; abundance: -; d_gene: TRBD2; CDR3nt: TGCGCCAGCAGCTCCTCTAGCGGGAGCTCCTACAATGAGCAGTTCTTC; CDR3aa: CASSSSSGSSYNEQFF
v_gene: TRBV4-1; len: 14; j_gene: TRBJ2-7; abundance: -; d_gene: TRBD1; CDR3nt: TGCGCCAGCAGCCAAGGGGACAGGGCCTACGAGCAGTACTTC; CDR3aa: CASSQGDRAYEQYF
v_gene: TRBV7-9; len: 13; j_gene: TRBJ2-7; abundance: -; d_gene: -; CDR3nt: TGTGCCAGCAGCTTAGGGAGAAGCCACGAGCAGTACTTC; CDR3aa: CASSLGRSHEQYF
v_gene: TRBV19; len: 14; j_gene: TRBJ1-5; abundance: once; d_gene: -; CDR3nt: TGTGCCAGTAGTGCCAGGACAGCGGGTGAGGCCCAGCATTTT; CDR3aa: CASSARTAGEAQHF
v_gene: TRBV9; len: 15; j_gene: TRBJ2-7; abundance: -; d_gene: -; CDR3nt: TGTGCCAGCAGCGTATCCGCCTCGGGGGCCTACGAGCAGTACTTC; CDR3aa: CASSVSASGAYEQYF
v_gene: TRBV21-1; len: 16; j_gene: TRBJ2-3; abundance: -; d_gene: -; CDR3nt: TGTGCCAGCAGCAGAGGAGCGGGAGGGCCGACAGATACGCAGTATTTT; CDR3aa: CASSRGAGGPTDTQYF
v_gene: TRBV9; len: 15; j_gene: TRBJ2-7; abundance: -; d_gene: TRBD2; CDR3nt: TGTGCCAGCAGCGGGCCCGGGACTAGCGGGAGGGGGCAGTACTTC; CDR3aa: CASSGPGTSGRGQYF
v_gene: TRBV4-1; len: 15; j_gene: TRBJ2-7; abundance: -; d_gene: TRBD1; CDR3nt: TGCGCCAGCAGCCAAGTTCCAGGGGGCCAGGGCGAGCAGTACTTC; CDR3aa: CASSQVPGGQGEQYF
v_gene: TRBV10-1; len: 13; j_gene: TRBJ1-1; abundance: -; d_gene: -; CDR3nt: TGCGCCAGCAGTGTTAACCGGAACACTGAAGCTTTCTTT; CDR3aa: CASSVNRNTEAFF
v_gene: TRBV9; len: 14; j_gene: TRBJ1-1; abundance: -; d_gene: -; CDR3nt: TGTGCCAGCACCGGACAGTCCCCTGGGGCTGAAGCTTTCTTT; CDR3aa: CASTGQSPGAEAFF
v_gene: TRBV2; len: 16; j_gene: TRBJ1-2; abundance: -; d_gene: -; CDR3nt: TGTGCCAGCAGTGAAAGGGGGGCTCGATCGCTCGACGGCTACACCTTC; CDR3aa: CASSERGARSLDGYTF
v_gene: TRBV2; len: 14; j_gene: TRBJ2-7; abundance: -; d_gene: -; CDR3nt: TGTGCCAGCAGTGCATCGGCAGGGCACAACGAGCAGTACTTC; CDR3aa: CASSASAGHNEQYF
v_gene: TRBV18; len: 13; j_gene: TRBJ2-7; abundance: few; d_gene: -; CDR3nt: TGTGCCAGCTCACCAGACAGCTCCTACGAGCAGTACTTC; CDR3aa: CASSPDSSYEQYF
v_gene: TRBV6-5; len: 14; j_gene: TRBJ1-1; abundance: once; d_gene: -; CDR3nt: TGTGCCAGCAGTTACAGCCGGAGGGGCACTGAAGCTTTCTTT; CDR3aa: CASSYSRRGTEAFF
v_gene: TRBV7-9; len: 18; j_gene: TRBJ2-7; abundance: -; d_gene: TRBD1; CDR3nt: TGTGCCAGCAGCTCCGAGACAGGGGTCTCGGTATCCACCTACGAGCAGTACTTC; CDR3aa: CASSSETGVSVSTYEQYF
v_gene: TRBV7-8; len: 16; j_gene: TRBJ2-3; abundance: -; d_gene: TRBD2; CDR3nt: TGTGCCAGCAGCCCACCGGGACTAGCGGTCACAGATACGCAGTATTTT; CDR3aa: CASSPPGLAVTDTQYF
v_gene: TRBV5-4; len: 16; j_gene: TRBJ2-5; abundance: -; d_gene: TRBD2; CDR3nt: TGTGCCAGCACCCCTCGGACTAGCGGCCTCCAAGAGACCCAGTACTTC; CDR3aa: CASTPRTSGLQETQYF